This TCR beta chain was observed in a study of blood T cells in healthy people across ages. With a J-beta primer mix and a sample-barcoded 5' primer, a second PCR ran roughly 6 to 11 cycles. TCRdb reprocessed the 5' RACE reads via MiXCR and lists one record per CDR3 protein. The data contain around 1,000,000 distinct CDR3 sequences, about 25% of them singletons. Germline assignment: CDR1 DFQATT and CDR2 SNEGSKA (reference sequence). The CDR3 consists of 14 residues. V shed 6 bases, J shed 4 bases, and the junction held 6 bases outside the gene matches. The same sample was also used in a study of T cells of mothers and their children.

The chain has TRBV20-1 and TRBJ2-1; 10 bases line up with TRBD2. The sequencing input was blood. This TCR was recovered from a girl aged 2 to 9 in good health. The CDR3 DNA reads TGCAGTGCCCTGACTAGCGGGTCTTACAATGAGCAGTTCTTC. This codes for CSALTSGSYNEQFF.